These 8 T cell receptor beta chains share one sample of origin, sequenced in a study of T cell changes during pregnancy in multiple sclerosis (dated by TCRdb to between 2017 and 2020). Library creation used the immunoSEQ multiplex PCR assay. TCRdb re-hosts the immuneACCESS table, in-frame sequences only. Its copies lack some clones; in the studies checked, an unresolved V gene accounts for under half of them, and the cause for the rest is not known. The sample table lists 17,000 or so clones, almost 85% of them with a count of one. 18% of the sample comes from the top ten. Material: CD8+ T cells from peripheral blood mononuclear cells, obtained in the third trimester of pregnancy. These receptors came from a female donor in good health, enrolled as a control in a pregnancy study.

This clone was counted once. The chain couples TRBV4-3 to TRBJ2-1; D possibly corresponds to TRBD2 (6 bases). The CDR3 is 20 amino acids. Germline V CDR1 and CDR2: LGHNA, YSLEER. V was trimmed by 0 bases and J by 1 base, leaving 22 bases between them. The CDR3 reads CASSQDFGAGDVVSYNEQFF. The CDR3 bases are TGCGCCAGCAGCCAAGATTTTGGAGCGGGCGATGTAGTATCCTACAATGAGCAGTTCTTC.

This clone was found many times. The V gene is TRBV27, the J gene TRBJ1-3; D possibly corresponds to TRBD1 (6 bases). The CDR3 has 14 amino acids. Germline CDR1 is MNHEY and CDR2 is SMNVEV (reference sequence). The V end was cut by 6 bases, the J end by 0 bases, with 9 bases between. This chain's CDR3 is CASRDRNSGNTIYF. In nucleotides, the CDR3 is TGTGCCAGCAGGGACAGAAACTCTGGAAACACCATATATTTT.

This clone has only a few counts. The chain joins TRBV7-9 to TRBJ2-2; 12 bases are a match to TRBD2. Germline V gene lookup returns CDR1 SEHNR and CDR2 FQNEAQ (reference sequence). The CDR3 loop spans 17 amino acids. V was clipped by 4 bases and J by 2 bases; unmatched bases: 5. The CDR3 here is CASSSRLAGANTGELFF. The CDR3 DNA reads TGTGCCAGCAGCTCGAGACTAGCGGGAGCTAACACCGGGGAGCTGTTTTTT.

This rearrangement joins TRBV7-2 to TRBJ2-3, with a tentative D call TRBD1 (6 bases). The CDR3 contains 14 residues. Trimming left V 3 bases short and J 4 bases short, with 11 bases between. Per germline, CDR1 SGHTA and CDR2 FQGNSA. In nucleotides, the CDR3 is TGTGCCAGCAGCTTCCGACAGGCATCAGATACGCAGTATTTT. It specifies CASSFRQASDTQYF.

The chain recombines TRBV4-1 with TRBJ2-7, with 13 bases identical to TRBD2. V lost 4 bases to trimming and J lost 3 bases; unmatched junction nucleotides: 3. The length of the CDR3 is 15 residues. Looked up from germline, CDR1 is MGHRA and CDR2 is YSYEKL. The DNA for the CDR3 is TGCGCCAGCAGCCCGGGACTAGCGGGGAACTACGAGCAGTACTTC. It codes for CASSPGLAGNYEQYF.

V is TRBV2 and J is TRBJ2-7; D remains unclear. This CDR3 comprises 12 residues. V gave up 7 bases and J gave up 5 bases, with 12 bases separating them. The germline CDR1 and CDR2 sequences are SNHLY and FYNNEI. This CDR3 is CASNTPTDEQYF. CDR3 bases: TGTGCCAGCAACACACCCACCGACGAGCAGTACTTC.

This clone was detected once. The rearrangement joins TRBV5-1 to TRBJ2-1; D is unclear. The CDR3 has 13 amino acids. V lost 0 bases and J lost 4, with 5 bases in between. The germline CDR1 and CDR2 sequences are SGHRS and YFSETQ. The CDR3 sequence is CASSLAFYNEQFF. The DNA for the CDR3 is TGCGCCAGCAGCTTGGCCTTTTACAATGAGCAGTTCTTC.

The chain employs TRBV6-5 and TRBJ2-3; 9 bases align to TRBD2. The CDR3 is made up of 16 amino acids. V shed 0 bases, J shed 3 bases, and the junction held 4 bases outside the gene matches. Germline V gives CDR1 MNHEY, CDR2 SVGAGI. The CDR3 loop reads CASSYSTSGGTDTQYF. Written as DNA, the CDR3 is TGTGCCAGCAGTTACTCGACTAGCGGAGGGACAGATACGCAGTATTTT.